A single sample is the source of the 3 T cell receptor beta chains below, sequenced in a study of control samples from healthy donors and cancer patients. Libraries were prepared by immunoSEQ multiplex PCR; TCRdb keeps only in-frame clonotypes and omits some of them. Seen here are some 23,000 clones, about 85% observed once, and the top ten hold more than 30%. Material: PBMCs. The receptor set was obtained from a man aged 55 to 70 with head and neck cancer.

The CDR3 bases are TGTGCCAGCAGTTGGACTAGCGAGGAGACCCAGTACTTC. Protein product: CASSWTSEETQYF. V gene TRBV12-3 or TRBV12-4 combines with J gene TRBJ2-5, with 9 nucleotides matching TRBD2. The CDR3 runs to 13 residues. The J segment lost 5 bases and the V segment lost 4 bases, leaving 2 bases of the junction unmatched.

The chain links TRBV5-4 to TRBJ2-5; possibly TRBD1 for D (8 bases). V shed 4 bases and J shed 7 bases, with 14 bases lying between them. Germline V gives CDR1 SGHNT, CDR2 YYREEE (reference sequence). This CDR3 has 13 amino acids. The CDR3 region has the DNA TGTGCCAGCAGCCCGGACAGGGAGGGGACCCAGTACTTC. This translates into CASSPDREGTQYF.

The CDR3 nucleotides read TGTGCCAGCAGCCAAGCCGGACTAGCGGGACGCGGGGAGCTGTTTTTT. Amino acid sequence: CASSQAGLAGRGELFF. The chain uses TRBV14 and TRBJ2-2; 12 nucleotides match TRBD2. Germline V gene data show CDR1 as SGHDN and CDR2 as FVKESK. J was trimmed by 7 bases and V by 1 base; bases with no gene match: 4. The CDR3 has 16 amino acids. The complete variable domain, with remaining parts taken from reference TRBV14 and TRBJ2-2, reads EAGVTQFPSHSVIEKGQTVTLRCDPISGHDNLYWYRRVMGKEIKFLLHFVKESKQDESGMPNNRFLAERTGGTYSTLKVQPAELEDSGVYFCASSQAGLAGRGELFFGEGSRLTVL.